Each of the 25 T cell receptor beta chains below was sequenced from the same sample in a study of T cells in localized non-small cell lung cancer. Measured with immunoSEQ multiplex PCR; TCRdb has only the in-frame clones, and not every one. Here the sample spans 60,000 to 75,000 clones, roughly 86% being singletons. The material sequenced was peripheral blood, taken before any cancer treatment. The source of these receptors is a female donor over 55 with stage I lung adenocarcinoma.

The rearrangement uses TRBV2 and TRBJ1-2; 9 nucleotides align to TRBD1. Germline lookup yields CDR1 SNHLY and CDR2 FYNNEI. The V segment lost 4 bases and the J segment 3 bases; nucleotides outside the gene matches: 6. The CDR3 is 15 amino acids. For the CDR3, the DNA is TGTGCCAGCAGTGGGCCACAGGGGGCGGACTATGGCTACACCTTC. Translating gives CASSGPQGADYGYTF. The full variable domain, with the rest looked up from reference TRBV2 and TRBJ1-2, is EPEVTQTPSHQVTQMGQEVILRCVPISNHLYFYWYRQILGQKVEFLVSFYNNEISEKSEIFDDQFSVERPDGSNFTLKIRSTKLEDSAMYFCASSGPQGADYGYTFGSGTRLTVV.

This CDR3 reads CASSQTGGSSSKQFF. The DNA for the CDR3 is TGTGCCAGCAGTCAAACAGGGGGGTCTTCCAGTAAGCAGTTCTTC. The chain couples TRBV11-2 to TRBJ2-1; TRBD1 matches 8 bases. Per germline, CDR1 SGHAT and CDR2 FQNNGV. This CDR3 spans 15 amino acids. J lost 11 bases, V lost 6 bases, and 15 bases had no gene match.

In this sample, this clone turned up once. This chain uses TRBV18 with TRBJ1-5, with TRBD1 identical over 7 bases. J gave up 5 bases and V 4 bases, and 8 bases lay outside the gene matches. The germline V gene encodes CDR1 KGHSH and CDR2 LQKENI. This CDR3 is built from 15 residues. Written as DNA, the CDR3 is TGTGCCAGCTCACTCGGGACAGCTCGGGATCAGCCCCAGCATTTT. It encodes CASSLGTARDQPQHF. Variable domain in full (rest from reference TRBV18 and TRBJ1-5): NAGVMQNPRHLVRRRGQEARLRCSPMKGHSHVYWYRQLPEEGLKFMVYLQKENIIDESGMPKERFSAEFPKEGPSILRIQQVVRGDSAAYFCASSLGTARDQPQHFGDGTRLSIL.

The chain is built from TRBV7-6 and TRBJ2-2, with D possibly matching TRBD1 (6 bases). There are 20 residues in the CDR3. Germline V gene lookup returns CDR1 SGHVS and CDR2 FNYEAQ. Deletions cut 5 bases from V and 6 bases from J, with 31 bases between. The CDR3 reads CASSQPGQRTRRAKAGELFF. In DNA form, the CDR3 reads TGTGCCAGCAGCCAACCGGGACAACGAACACGCCGAGCTAAGGCCGGGGAGCTGTTTTTT. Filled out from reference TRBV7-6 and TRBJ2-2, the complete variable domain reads GAGVSQSPRYKVTKRGQDVALRCDPISGHVSLYWYRQALGQGPEFLTYFNYEAQQDKSGLPNDRFSAERPEGSISTLTIQRTEQRDSAMYRCASSQPGQRTRRAKAGELFFGEGSRLTVL.

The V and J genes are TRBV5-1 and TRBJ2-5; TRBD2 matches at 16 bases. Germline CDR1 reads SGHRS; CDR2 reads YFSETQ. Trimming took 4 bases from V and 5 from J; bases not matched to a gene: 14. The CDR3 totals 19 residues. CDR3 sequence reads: CASSKPGLAGGPPGETQYF. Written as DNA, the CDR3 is TGCGCCAGCAGCAAACCGGGACTAGCGGGAGGGCCCCCGGGGGAGACCCAGTACTTC.

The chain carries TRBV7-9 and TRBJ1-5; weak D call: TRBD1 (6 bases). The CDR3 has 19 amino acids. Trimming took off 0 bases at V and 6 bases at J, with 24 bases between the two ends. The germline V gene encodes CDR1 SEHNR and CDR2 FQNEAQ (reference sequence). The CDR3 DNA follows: TGTGCCAGCAGCTTAGCCGGAGTCTTGGGGGCTTACTTCTCTCAGCCCCAGCATTTT. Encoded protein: CASSLAGVLGAYFSQPQHF. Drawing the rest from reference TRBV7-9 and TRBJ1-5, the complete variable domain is DTGVSQNPRHKITKRGQNVTFRCDPISEHNRLYWYRQTLGQGPEFLTYFQNEAQLEKSRLLSDRFSAERPKGSFSTLEIQRTEQGDSAMYLCASSLAGVLGAYFSQPQHFGDGTRLSIL.

CDR3 sequence: CASSEFRGRNIQYF. The CDR3 DNA follows: TGTGCCAGCAGTGAATTTCGCGGGAGAAACATTCAGTACTTC. The chain uses TRBV6-1 and TRBJ2-4; 7 positions agree with TRBD2. This CDR3 spans 14 amino acids. Germline V gene sequence: CDR1 MNHNS, CDR2 SASEGT. Trimming took 2 bases from V and 6 from J; bases not matched to a gene: 4.

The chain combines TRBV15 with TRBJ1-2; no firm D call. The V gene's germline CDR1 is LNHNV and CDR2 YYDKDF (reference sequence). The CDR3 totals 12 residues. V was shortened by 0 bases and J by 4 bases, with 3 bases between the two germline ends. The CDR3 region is CATSRDTYGYTF. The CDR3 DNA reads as TGTGCCACCAGCAGAGACACCTATGGCTACACCTTC.

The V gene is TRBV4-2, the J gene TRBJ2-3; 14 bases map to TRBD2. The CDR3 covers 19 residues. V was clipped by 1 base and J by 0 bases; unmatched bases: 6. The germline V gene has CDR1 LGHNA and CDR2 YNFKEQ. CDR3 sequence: CASSQGLWTSGGSTDTQYF. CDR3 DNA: TGTGCCAGCAGCCAAGGTTTATGGACTAGCGGGGGGAGCACAGATACGCAGTATTTT.

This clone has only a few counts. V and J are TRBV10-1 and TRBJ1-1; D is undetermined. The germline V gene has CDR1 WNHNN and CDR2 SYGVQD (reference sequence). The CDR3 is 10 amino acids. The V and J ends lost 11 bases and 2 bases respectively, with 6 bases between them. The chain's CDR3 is CAGYNTEAFF. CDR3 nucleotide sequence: TGCGCCGGATACAACACTGAAGCTTTCTTT.

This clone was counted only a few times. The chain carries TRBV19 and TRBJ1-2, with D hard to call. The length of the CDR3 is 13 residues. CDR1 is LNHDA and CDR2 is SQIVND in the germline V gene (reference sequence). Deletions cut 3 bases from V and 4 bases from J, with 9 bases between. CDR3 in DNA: TGTGCCAGTAGTATCCTACAGTCCTATGGCTACACCTTC. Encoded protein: CASSILQSYGYTF.

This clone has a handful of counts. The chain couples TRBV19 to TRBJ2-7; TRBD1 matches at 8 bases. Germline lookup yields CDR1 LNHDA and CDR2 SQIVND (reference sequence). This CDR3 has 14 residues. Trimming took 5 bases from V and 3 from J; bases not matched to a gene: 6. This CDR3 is CASSPDRDIYEQYF. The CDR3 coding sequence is TGTGCCAGTAGTCCGGACAGGGATATCTACGAGCAGTACTTC.

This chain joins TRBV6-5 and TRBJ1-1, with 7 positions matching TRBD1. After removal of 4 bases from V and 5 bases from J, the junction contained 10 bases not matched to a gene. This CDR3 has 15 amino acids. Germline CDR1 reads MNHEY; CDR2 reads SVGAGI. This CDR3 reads CASSSPKQGRTEAFF. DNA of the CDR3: TGTGCCAGCAGTTCTCCGAAACAGGGGCGAACTGAAGCTTTCTTT.

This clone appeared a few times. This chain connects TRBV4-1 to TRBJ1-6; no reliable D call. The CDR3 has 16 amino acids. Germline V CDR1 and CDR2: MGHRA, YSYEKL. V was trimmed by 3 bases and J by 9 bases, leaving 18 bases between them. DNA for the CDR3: TGCGCCAGCAGCCACATTTTAAGGGCGAGAGCTTCACCCCTCCACTTT. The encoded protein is CASSHILRARASPLHF.

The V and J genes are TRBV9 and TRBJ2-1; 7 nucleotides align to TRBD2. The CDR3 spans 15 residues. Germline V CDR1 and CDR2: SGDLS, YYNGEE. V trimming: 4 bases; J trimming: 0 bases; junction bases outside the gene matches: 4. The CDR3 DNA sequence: TGTGCCAGCAGCACCTGGGGGGGCTCCTACAATGAGCAGTTCTTC. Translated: CASSTWGGSYNEQFF.

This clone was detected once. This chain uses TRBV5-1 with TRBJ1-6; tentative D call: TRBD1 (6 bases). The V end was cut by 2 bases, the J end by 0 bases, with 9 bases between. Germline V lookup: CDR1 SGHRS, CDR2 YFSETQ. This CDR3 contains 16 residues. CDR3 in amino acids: CASSLAGDSYNSPLHF. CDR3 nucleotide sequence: TGCGCCAGCAGCTTAGCAGGGGACTCCTATAATTCACCCCTCCACTTT.

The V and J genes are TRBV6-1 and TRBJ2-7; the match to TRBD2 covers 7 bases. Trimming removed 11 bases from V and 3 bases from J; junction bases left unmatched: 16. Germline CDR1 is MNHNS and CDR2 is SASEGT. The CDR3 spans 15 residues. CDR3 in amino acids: CALAPSGSGDYEQYF. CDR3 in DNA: TGTGCCCTAGCCCCCTCAGGGAGCGGGGACTACGAGCAGTACTTC.

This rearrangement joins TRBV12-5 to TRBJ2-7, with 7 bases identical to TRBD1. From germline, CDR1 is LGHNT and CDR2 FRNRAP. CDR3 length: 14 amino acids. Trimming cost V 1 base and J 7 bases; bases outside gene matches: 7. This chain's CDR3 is CASGLDRGTEEQYF. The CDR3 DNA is TGTGCTAGTGGTTTGGACAGGGGTACGGAAGAGCAGTACTTC.

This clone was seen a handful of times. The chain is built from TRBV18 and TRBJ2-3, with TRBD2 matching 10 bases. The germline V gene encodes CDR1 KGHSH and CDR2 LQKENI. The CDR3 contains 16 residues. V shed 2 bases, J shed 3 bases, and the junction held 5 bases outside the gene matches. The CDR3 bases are TGTGCCAGCTCACCAGGGGCTAGCGGGGGTACAGATACGCAGTATTTT. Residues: CASSPGASGGTDTQYF. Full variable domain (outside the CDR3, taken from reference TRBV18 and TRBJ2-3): NAGVMQNPRHLVRRRGQEARLRCSPMKGHSHVYWYRQLPEEGLKFMVYLQKENIIDESGMPKERFSAEFPKEGPSILRIQQVVRGDSAAYFCASSPGASGGTDTQYFGPGTRLTVL.

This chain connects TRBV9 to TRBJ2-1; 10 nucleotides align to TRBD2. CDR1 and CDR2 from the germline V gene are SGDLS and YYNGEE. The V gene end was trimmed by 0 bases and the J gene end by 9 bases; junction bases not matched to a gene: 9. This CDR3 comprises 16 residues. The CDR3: CASSVDSAGGPLEQFF. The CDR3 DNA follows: TGTGCCAGCAGCGTAGATTCAGCGGGAGGGCCACTTGAGCAGTTCTTC.

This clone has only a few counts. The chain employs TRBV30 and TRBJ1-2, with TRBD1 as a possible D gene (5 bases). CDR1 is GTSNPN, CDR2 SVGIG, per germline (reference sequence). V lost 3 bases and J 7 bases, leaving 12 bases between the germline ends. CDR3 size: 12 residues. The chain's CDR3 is CAWSQPGGGYTF. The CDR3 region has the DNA TGTGCCTGGAGCCAACCGGGGGGTGGCTACACCTTC.

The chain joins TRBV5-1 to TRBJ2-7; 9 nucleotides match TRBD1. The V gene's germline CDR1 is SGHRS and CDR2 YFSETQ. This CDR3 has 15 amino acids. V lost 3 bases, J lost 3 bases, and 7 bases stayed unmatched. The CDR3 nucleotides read TGCGCCAGCAGCTCTGGACAGGGGACTATCTACGAGCAGTACTTC. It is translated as CASSSGQGTIYEQYF.

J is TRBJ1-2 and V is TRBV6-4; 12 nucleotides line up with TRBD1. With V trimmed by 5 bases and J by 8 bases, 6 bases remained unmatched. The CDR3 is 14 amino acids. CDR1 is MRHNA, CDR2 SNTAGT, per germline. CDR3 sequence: CASSPTGTGGGYTF. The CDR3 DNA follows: TGTGCCAGCAGTCCTACCGGGACAGGGGGCGGCTACACCTTC.

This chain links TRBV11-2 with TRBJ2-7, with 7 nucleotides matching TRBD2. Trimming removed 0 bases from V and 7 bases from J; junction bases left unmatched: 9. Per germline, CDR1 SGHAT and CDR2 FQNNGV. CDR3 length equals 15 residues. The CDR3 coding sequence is TGTGCCAGCAGCTTAGACAGGACTAGTAGTCAGGAGCAGTACTTC. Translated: CASSLDRTSSQEQYF.

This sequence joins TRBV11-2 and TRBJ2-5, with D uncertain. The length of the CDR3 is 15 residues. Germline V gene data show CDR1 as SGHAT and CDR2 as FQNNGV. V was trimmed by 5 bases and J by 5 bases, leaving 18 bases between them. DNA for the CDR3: TGTGCCAGCAGCCAAGCTTTCAATACCTGGGAGACCCAGTACTTC. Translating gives CASSQAFNTWETQYF.